This T cell receptor (beta chain) stems from a study of blood T cells in healthy people across ages. The authors ran a second PCR of roughly 7 to 11 cycles using a sample-barcoded 5' primer and a J-beta primer mix. TCRdb re-called the 5' RACE reads with MiXCR, one entry per CDR3 protein. The table shows fewer than 1,000,000 distinct CDR3 sequences, with less than 60% occurring only once. Only a few counts were recorded for this clonotype. What it recognizes is unknown. Trimming stripped 2 bases from V and 1 base from J, with 7 bases between. The CDR3 spans 14 residues. The V gene's germline CDR1 is SGHTA and CDR2 FQGNSA. Findings and limits, study-wide: Age brought a roughly linear fall in TCR beta diversity measured per million T cells.

The chain recombines TRBV7-2 with TRBJ2-3; D gene uncertain. The receptor was derived from a man at least 80 years old in good health. Material: blood. The CDR3 DNA is TGTGCCAGCAGCTTATTGTCCGGCACAGATACGCAGTATTTT. This codes for CASSLLSGTDTQYF. Supplemented by reference TRBV7-2 and TRBJ2-3, the full variable domain reads GAGVSQSPSNKVTEKGKDVELRCDPISGHTALYWYRQSLGQGLEFLIYFQGNSAPDKSGLPSDRFSAERTGGSVSTLTIQRTQQEDSAVYLCASSLLSGTDTQYFGPGTRLTVL.